Relative to its sample, the clone carrying this TCR beta chain is large. This sample was taken from a study of T cells in localized non-small cell lung cancer. Clones were sequenced by immunoSEQ multiplex PCR, and TCRdb holds only the in-frame ones, with some missing. The sample includes over a thousand clones, 25% to 30% of them seen just once. V dropped 3 bases and J dropped 0 bases, with 12 bases sitting between them. This CDR3 is built from 16 residues. CDR1 is KGHSH, CDR2 LQKENI, per germline. Sequencing used normal lung tissue next to the tumor, obtained before any cancer treatment. The rearrangement uses TRBV18 and TRBJ2-1; D not certain. This TCR was sampled from a male donor aged 60 or older with stage II squamous cell lung carcinoma. The CDR3 DNA follows: TGTGCCAGCTCACCTCCGGCCTACATCTCCTACAATGAGCAGTTCTTC. Its protein is CASSPPAYISYNEQFF.